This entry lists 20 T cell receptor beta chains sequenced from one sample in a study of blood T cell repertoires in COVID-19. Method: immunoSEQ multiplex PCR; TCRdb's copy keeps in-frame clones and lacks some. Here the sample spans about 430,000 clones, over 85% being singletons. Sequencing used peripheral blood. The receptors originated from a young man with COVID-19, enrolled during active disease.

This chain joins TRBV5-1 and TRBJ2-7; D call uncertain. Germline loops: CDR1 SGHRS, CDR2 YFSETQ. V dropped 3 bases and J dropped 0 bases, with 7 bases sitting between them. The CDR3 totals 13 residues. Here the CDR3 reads CASSSSVSYEQYF. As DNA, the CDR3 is TGCGCCAGCAGCTCGAGCGTCTCCTACGAGCAGTACTTC.

In DNA, the CDR3 is TGTGCCAGCAGTGGGACTTACCACGAGCAGTACTTC. The encoded protein is CASSGTYHEQYF. The chain carries TRBV3-1 (or the pseudogene TRBV3-2) and TRBJ2-7; D perhaps matches TRBD2 (6 bases). Germline lookup yields CDR1 LGHDT and CDR2 YNNKEL (reference sequence). The V and J ends lost 6 bases and 5 bases respectively, with 11 bases between them. The CDR3 runs to 12 residues.

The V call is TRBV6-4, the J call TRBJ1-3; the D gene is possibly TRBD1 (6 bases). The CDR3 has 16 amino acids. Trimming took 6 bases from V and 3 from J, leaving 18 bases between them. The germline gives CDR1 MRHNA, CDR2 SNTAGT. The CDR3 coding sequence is TGTGCCAGCAGAAAAACAGGGACGTTCTGTGGAAACACCATATATTTT. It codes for CASRKTGTFCGNTIYF.

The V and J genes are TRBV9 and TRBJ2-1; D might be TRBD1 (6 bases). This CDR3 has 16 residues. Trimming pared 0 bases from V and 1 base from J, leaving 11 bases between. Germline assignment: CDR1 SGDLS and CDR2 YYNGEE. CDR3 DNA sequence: TGTGCCAGCAGCGTAGTAGGTGACAGGTCCTACAATGAGCAGTTCTTC. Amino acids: CASSVVGDRSYNEQFF.

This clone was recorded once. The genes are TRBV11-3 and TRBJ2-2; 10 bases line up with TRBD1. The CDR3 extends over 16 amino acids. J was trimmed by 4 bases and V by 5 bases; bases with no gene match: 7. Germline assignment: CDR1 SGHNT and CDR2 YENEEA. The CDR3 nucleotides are TGTGCCAGCAGCCGAGGCAGGACAGGGGGCACCGGGGAGCTGTTTTTT. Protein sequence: CASSRGRTGGTGELFF.

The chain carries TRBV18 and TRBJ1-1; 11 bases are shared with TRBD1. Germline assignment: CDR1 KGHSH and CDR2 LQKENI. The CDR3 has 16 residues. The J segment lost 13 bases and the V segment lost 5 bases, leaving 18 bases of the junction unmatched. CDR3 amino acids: CASSISPVSGTGGSFF. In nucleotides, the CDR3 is TGTGCCAGCTCAATATCCCCGGTATCGGGGACAGGGGGGAGTTTCTTT.

The CDR3: CASRGQDNTEAFF. The DNA for the CDR3 is TGTGCCAGCAGGGGACAGGATAACACTGAAGCTTTCTTT. The chain has TRBV12-3 or TRBV12-4 and TRBJ1-1, with TRBD1 identical over 8 bases. The CDR3 has 13 amino acids. Germline trimming cut 6 bases from V and 2 bases from J; bases unmatched to any gene: 2.

CDR3 coding DNA: TGTGCCAGCAGCGGGGCAGCGAGCTCCTACGAGCAGTACTTC. It yields the protein CASSGAASSYEQYF. The V gene is TRBV7-8, the J gene TRBJ2-7; maybe TRBD1 (5 bases). Trimming stripped 5 bases from V and 0 bases from J, with 11 bases between. Germline-derived CDR1 and CDR2 are SGHVS and FQNEAQ. This CDR3 has 14 amino acids.

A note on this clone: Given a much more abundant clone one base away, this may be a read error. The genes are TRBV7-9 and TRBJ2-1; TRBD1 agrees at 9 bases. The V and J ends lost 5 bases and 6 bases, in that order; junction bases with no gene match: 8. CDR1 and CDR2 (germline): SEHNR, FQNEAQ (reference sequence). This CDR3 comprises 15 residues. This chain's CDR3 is CASSHFGTGSNEQFF. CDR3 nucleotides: TGTGCCAGCAGCCATTTCGGGACAGGGTCCAATGAGCAGTTCTTC.

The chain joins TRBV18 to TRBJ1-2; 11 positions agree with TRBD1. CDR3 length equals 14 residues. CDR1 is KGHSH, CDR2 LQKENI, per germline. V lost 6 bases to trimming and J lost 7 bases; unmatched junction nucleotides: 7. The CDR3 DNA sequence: TGTGCCAGCTCGTGGGACAGGGGGTCCGCTGGCTACACCTTC. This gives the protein CASSWDRGSAGYTF.

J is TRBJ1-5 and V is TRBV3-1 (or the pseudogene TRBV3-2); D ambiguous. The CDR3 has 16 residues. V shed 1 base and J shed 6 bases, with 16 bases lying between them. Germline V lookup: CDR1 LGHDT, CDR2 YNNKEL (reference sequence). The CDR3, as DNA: TGTGCCAGCAGCCAAGGAGCCACGGGAGCAGGTCAGCCCCAGCATTTT. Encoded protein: CASSQGATGAGQPQHF.

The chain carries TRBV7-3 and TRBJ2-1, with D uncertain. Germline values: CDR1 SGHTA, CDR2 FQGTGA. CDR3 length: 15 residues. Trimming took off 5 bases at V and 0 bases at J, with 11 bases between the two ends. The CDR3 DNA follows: TGTGCCAGCAGCCCCGCCCGGAGCTCCTACAATGAGCAGTTCTTC. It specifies CASSPARSSYNEQFF.

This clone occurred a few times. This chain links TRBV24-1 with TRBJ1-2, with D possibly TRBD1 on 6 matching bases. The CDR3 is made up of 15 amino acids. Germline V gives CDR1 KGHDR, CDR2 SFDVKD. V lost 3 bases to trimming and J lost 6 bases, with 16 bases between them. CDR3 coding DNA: TGTGCCACCAGTGATCCCAAACAGGGCCGAGATGGCTACACCTTC. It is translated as CATSDPKQGRDGYTF.

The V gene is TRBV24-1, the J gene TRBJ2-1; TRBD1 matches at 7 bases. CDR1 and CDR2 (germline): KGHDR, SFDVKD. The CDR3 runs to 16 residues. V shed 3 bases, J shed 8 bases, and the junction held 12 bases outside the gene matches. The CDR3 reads CATSDRQGTEADEQFF. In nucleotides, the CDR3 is TGTGCCACCAGTGATCGACAGGGAACGGAGGCGGATGAGCAGTTCTTC.

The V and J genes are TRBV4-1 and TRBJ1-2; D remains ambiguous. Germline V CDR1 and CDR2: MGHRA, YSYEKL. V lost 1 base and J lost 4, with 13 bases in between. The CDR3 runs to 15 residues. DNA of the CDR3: TGCGCCAGCAGCCAAGTGTGGCCGAGAGGCTATGGCTACACCTTC. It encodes CASSQVWPRGYGYTF.

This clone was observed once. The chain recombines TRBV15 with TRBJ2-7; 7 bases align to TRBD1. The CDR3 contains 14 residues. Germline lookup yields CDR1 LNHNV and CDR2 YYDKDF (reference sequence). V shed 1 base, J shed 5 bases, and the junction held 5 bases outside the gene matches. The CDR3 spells CATSRVGGLDEQYF. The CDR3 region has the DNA TGTGCCACCAGCAGAGTAGGGGGCTTAGACGAGCAGTACTTC.

The chain's CDR3 is CASSPRYDTDTQYF. CDR3 bases: TGTGCCAGCAGTCCTAGGTATGACACAGATACGCAGTATTTT. The chain uses TRBV6-5 and TRBJ2-3; no clear D gene. The germline CDR1 and CDR2 sequences are MNHEY and SVGAGI. The V end was cut by 5 bases, the J end by 2 bases, with 11 bases between. The CDR3 spans 14 residues.

In nucleotides, the CDR3 is TGTGCCACCAGCAGAGACAGGGGTGGGGTAGATACGCAGTATTTT. Its protein is CATSRDRGGVDTQYF. J is TRBJ2-3 and V is TRBV15; maybe TRBD1 (6 bases). CDR1 is LNHNV and CDR2 is YYDKDF in the germline V gene (reference sequence). This CDR3 is 15 amino acids long. The V end lost 0 bases, the J end lost 5 bases, and 12 bases lay between the germline ends. The full variable domain, with the rest looked up from reference TRBV15 and TRBJ2-3, is DAMVIQNPRYQVTQFGKPVTLSCSQTLNHNVMYWYQQKSSQAPKLLFHYYDKDFNNEADTPDNFQSRRPNTSFCFLDIRSPGLGDTAMYLCATSRDRGGVDTQYFGPGTRLTVL.

The DNA of the CDR3 is TGCAGTGCTAGAGGAATAGATGGCTACACCTTC. Protein product: CSARGIDGYTF. The chain couples TRBV20-1 to TRBJ1-2, with unresolved D. The V and J ends lost 1 base and 6 bases respectively, with 6 bases between them. This CDR3 region has 11 residues. Germline loops: CDR1 DFQATT, CDR2 SNEGSKA (reference sequence).

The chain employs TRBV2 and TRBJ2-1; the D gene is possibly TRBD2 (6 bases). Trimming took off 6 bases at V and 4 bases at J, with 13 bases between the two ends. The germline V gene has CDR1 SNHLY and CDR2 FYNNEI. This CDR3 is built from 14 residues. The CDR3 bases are TGTGCCAGCAGCCTGGGACTCCCATACAATGAGCAGTTCTTC. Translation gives CASSLGLPYNEQFF.